The text below deals with one T cell receptor beta chain. What it binds is unknown. The donors belonged to the approximately 120-subject validation cohort, separate from the roughly 650-subject first cohort. This sample was included in a study of cytomegalovirus exposure and HLA in healthy donors. General study points: Confirmation was obtained in vitro that a few CMV-associated chains are specific for CMV antigens. Altogether, 150 to 200 TCR beta chains were recorded as cytomegalovirus-associated.

The V gene lost 4 bases and the J gene lost 3 bases, with 17 bases spanning the gap. CDR3 size: 16 residues. Germline CDR1 SGHNT, CDR2 YYREEE (reference sequence). The repertoire was sequenced with immunoSEQ multiplex PCR; TCRdb's copy has only in-frame clones and lacks some. This sample has roughly 150,000 clones; about 90% occur once, and the top ten carry 4.2%. The TCR sequence derives from a man between 18 and 35 years old in good health and CMV-seropositive. The sequenced sample was PBMCs. The chain joins TRBV5-4 to TRBJ1-3, with D possibly TRBD1 on 6 matching bases. This CDR3 is CASSTEQGVGGNTIYF. DNA of the CDR3: TGTGCCAGCAGCACTGAACAGGGAGTAGGTGGAAACACCATATATTTT.